This T cell receptor beta chain was captured in a study of blood T cell repertoires in COVID-19. This CDR3 comprises 14 residues. Germline V CDR1 and CDR2: MGHRA, YSYEKL. V trimming: 1 base; J trimming: 9 bases; junction bases outside the gene matches: 6. Clinical history reported by participants formed the basis on which cohorts were assigned. TCRdb keeps only in-frame clones here, not all; method: immunoSEQ multiplex PCR. This repertoire shows about 250,000 clones, approximately 85% found once; its top ten account for about 9.1%. V usage is TRBV4-1 and J usage is TRBJ2-1; 7 bases align to TRBD1. This clonotype was sampled from a woman between 45 and 65 years old with acute COVID-19. Specimen: PBMCs or T cells enriched from blood (not recorded which). The CDR3 here is CASSQGDSRSEQFF. The CDR3 region has the DNA TGCGCCAGCAGCCAAGGGGACAGTAGAAGTGAGCAGTTCTTC.